This T cell receptor beta chain was observed in a study of blood T cell repertoires in COVID-19. At the level of the study: COVID-19 samples collected from the United States, Italy and Spain covered acute and convalescent phases. Sample material is recorded as cDNA or gDNA derived from T cells, B-cell-depleted T cells, or PBMCs.

The CDR3 runs to 14 residues. Germline CDR1 is MNHEY and CDR2 is SMNVEV (reference sequence). V was clipped by 6 bases and J by 10 bases; unmatched bases: 8. Per the original methods: The assay estimated nucleated cells by amplifying reference gene primers. The protocol was immunoSEQ multiplex PCR, while the TCRdb copy is restricted to in-frame clones and leaves out a portion. V and J calls and clone size follow that table, whereas D and trimming were derived from the DNA. The repertoire holds about 190,000 clones, with over 80% as singletons. The receptor's source is a middle-aged woman with acute or convalescent COVID-19. Sample: peripheral blood. The rearrangement uses TRBV27 and TRBJ1-6; the match to TRBD1 covers 8 bases. CDR3 bases: TGTGCCAGCAGCCTATCCGGGACAGGCTCACCCCTCCACTTT. It encodes CASSLSGTGSPLHF.